The source of this T cell receptor beta chain is a study of shared clonotypes between healthy human individuals. V was clipped by 6 bases and J by 6 bases, with 15 bases between them. In germline, CDR1 is MNHNS, CDR2 SASEGT. The CDR3 contains 13 residues. The authors divided CD4+ cells into CD45RA+ naive and CD45RA-negative memory subsets. Deep-level running was used for the assay. Only in-frame clones appear in the TCRdb table, and some are missing; sequencing was by immunoSEQ multiplex PCR. The repertoire holds about 2,500,000 clones, with just over 90% as singletons. This TCR was recovered from a young man in good health. Sequences were obtained from naive CD4+ T cells sorted from blood. Subset reported: CD45RA+ positively selected. V is TRBV6-1 and J is TRBJ2-7, with a tentative D call TRBD2 (5 bases). CDR3 nucleotides: TGTGCCAGCAGGGACGCAGAGAGGGCCGAGCAGTACTTC. It yields the protein CASRDAERAEQYF.